The clone carrying this TCR beta chain came up once. Antigen: not known. It was across several immunoSEQ plates that each subset's genomic DNA was evenly split. Assay: immunoSEQ multiplex PCR; the TCRdb copy retains only in-frame clones and omits some. Seen here are about 2.4 million clones, 93% observed once, and the top ten hold around 0.4%. These data belong to a study of shared clonotypes between healthy human individuals. Regarding the study as a whole: Depth of sequencing was expected to influence donor clonotype sharing.

Partitioning of CD4+ cells yielded a CD45RA+ naive subset and a CD45RA-negative memory subset. Sequencing used naive CD4+ T cells from PBMCs. Subset reported: CD45RA+ positively selected. This sequence originates from a man aged 18 to 30 in good health. Some clones in this sample may be carry-over from other donors' samples.

CDR3: CASSPWLAGDTQYF. CDR3 bases: TGTGCCAGCTCACCATGGCTAGCGGGAGATACGCAGTATTTT. The genes are TRBV18 and TRBJ2-3, with 8 positions matching TRBD2. The CDR3 totals 14 residues. After removal of 2 bases from V and 5 bases from J, the junction contained 3 bases not matched to a gene. From germline, CDR1 is KGHSH and CDR2 LQKENI.